A selection of T cell receptor beta chains follows, all from one sample in a study of blood T cell repertoires in COVID-19. This table comes from immunoSEQ multiplex PCR, and its TCRdb copy is limited to in-frame clones, with some not included. The sample records more than 85,000 clones, 80% being singletons. The sample was peripheral blood. All receptors come from a human donor in a cohort sampled during active or convalescent COVID-19. Each CDR3 is given with its conserved first and last residue. D genes are given only for firm matches. A clone size is listed for some rows: how often the clone was seen (once, few, many), or a class if it is expanded.

clone size: NA; J gene: TRBJ2-1; D gene: NA; V gene: TRBV9; CDR3 DNA: TGTGCCAGCAGCGTATCGGGAGTGTACAATGAGCAGTTCTTC; CDR3 protein: CASSVSGVYNEQFF
clone size: once; J gene: TRBJ2-3; D gene: TRBD2; V gene: TRBV7-2; CDR3 DNA: TGTGCCAGCAGCTTACGTCCCGCGGGGGGGAGCACAGATACGCAGTATTTT; CDR3 protein: CASSLRPAGGSTDTQYF
clone size: NA; J gene: TRBJ1-1; D gene: TRBD1; V gene: TRBV7-2; CDR3 DNA: TGTGCCAGCAGCTATCAGGGGGCGCTTATGAACACTGAAGCTTTCTTT; CDR3 protein: CASSYQGALMNTEAFF
clone size: NA; J gene: TRBJ2-1; D gene: TRBD2; V gene: TRBV7-2; CDR3 DNA: TGTGCCAGCAGCTTCGATCGGTTTGGGCTAGCGGGGTTCGATGAGCAGTTCTTC; CDR3 protein: CASSFDRFGLAGFDEQFF
clone size: NA; J gene: TRBJ1-4; D gene: TRBD1; V gene: TRBV13; CDR3 DNA: TGTGCCAGCAGCCGAGGACAGGGCTTTAATGAAAAACTGTTTTTT; CDR3 protein: CASSRGQGFNEKLFF
clone size: NA; J gene: TRBJ1-3; D gene: TRBD1; V gene: TRBV25-1; CDR3 DNA: TGTGCCAGCAGAACTGACAGGGGTCTCTCTGGAAACACCATATATTTT; CDR3 protein: CASRTDRGLSGNTIYF
clone size: NA; J gene: TRBJ2-3; D gene: TRBD2; V gene: TRBV2; CDR3 DNA: TGTGCCAGCTGGTTCGGGGGGGCAGATACGCAGTATTTT; CDR3 protein: CASWFGGADTQYF
clone size: NA; J gene: TRBJ1-1; D gene: TRBD1; V gene: TRBV12-3/TRBV12-4; CDR3 DNA: TGTGCCAGCAGTTTGGACAGGGGGACTGAAGCTTTCTTT; CDR3 protein: CASSLDRGTEAFF
clone size: NA; J gene: TRBJ2-3; D gene: TRBD2; V gene: TRBV4-3; CDR3 DNA: TGCGCCAGCAGCCAAGTACTAGCGGGAGGGCCTGGCAGCGATACGCAGTATTTT; CDR3 protein: CASSQVLAGGPGSDTQYF
clone size: NA; J gene: TRBJ2-7; D gene: TRBD1; V gene: TRBV10-3; CDR3 DNA: TGTGCCATCAGTCATGGACCCGGGACAGCCTCCTACGAGCAGTACTTC; CDR3 protein: CAISHGPGTASYEQYF
clone size: NA; J gene: TRBJ2-5; D gene: NA; V gene: TRBV30; CDR3 DNA: TGTGCCTGGGTAACCGGGACACCTCCTTTTGGGACCCAGTACTTC; CDR3 protein: CAWVTGTPPFGTQYF
clone size: NA; J gene: TRBJ1-1; D gene: TRBD1; V gene: TRBV6-5; CDR3 DNA: TGTGCCAGCAGGGACAGGGGCCTTTTTCACACTGAAGCTTTCTTT; CDR3 protein: CASRDRGLFHTEAFF
clone size: NA; J gene: TRBJ2-3; D gene: TRBD2; V gene: TRBV5-1; CDR3 DNA: TGCGCCAGCAGCTTGGGACTAGCGGGAGGAACAGATACGCAGTATTTT; CDR3 protein: CASSLGLAGGTDTQYF
clone size: NA; J gene: TRBJ2-5; D gene: TRBD1; V gene: TRBV25-1; CDR3 DNA: TGTGCCAGCAGTGAATCAGGCAGGGGGTTGGGGGAGACCCAGTACTTC; CDR3 protein: CASSESGRGLGETQYF
clone size: NA; J gene: TRBJ2-7; D gene: TRBD1; V gene: TRBV11-2; CDR3 DNA: TGTGCCAGCAGTTTCCGGGACAGGGACGAGCAGTACTTC; CDR3 protein: CASSFRDRDEQYF
clone size: NA; J gene: TRBJ2-7; D gene: TRBD1; V gene: TRBV6-5; CDR3 DNA: TGTGCCAGCAGTTACTTCCAGGGGGCGAACGAGCAGTACTTC; CDR3 protein: CASSYFQGANEQYF
clone size: few; J gene: TRBJ1-5; D gene: TRBD1; V gene: TRBV4-3; CDR3 DNA: TGCGCCAGCAGCCAAACTCGCGCGACAGGGCGAGGGCAGCCCCAGCATTTT; CDR3 protein: CASSQTRATGRGQPQHF
clone size: once; J gene: TRBJ2-4; D gene: TRBD2; V gene: TRBV27; CDR3 DNA: TGTGCCAGCAGGAAATGGACTAGCGGGAGGCAAAACATTCAGTACTTC; CDR3 protein: CASRKWTSGRQNIQYF
clone size: NA; J gene: TRBJ2-7; D gene: TRBD2; V gene: TRBV3-1/TRBV3-2; CDR3 DNA: TGTGCCAGCAGCCAAGGCGCGGGGGTCGCCTACGAGCAGTACTTC; CDR3 protein: CASSQGAGVAYEQYF
clone size: once; J gene: TRBJ2-3; D gene: NA; V gene: TRBV14; CDR3 DNA: TGTGCCAGCAGCCAAGACAATCCCTCCCAATATTGGAGGTCCTCCGCAGATACGCAGTATTTT; CDR3 protein: CASSQDNPSQYWRSSADTQYF
clone size: once; J gene: TRBJ2-5; D gene: TRBD2; V gene: TRBV5-5; CDR3 DNA: TGTGCCAGCAGCTTTGCGGGAGCCGGGTCGGAGACCCAGTACTTC; CDR3 protein: CASSFAGAGSETQYF
clone size: NA; J gene: TRBJ1-2; D gene: NA; V gene: TRBV11-2; CDR3 DNA: TGTGCCAGCAGCTTAGATCTCCGGGGAGGCTACACCTTC; CDR3 protein: CASSLDLRGGYTF
clone size: NA; J gene: TRBJ1-1; D gene: NA; V gene: TRBV29-1; CDR3 DNA: TGCAGCGTTACTACTGCCTCAACGTTCTCTGAAGCTTTCTTT; CDR3 protein: CSVTTASTFSEAFF
clone size: NA; J gene: TRBJ1-1; D gene: NA; V gene: TRBV29-1; CDR3 DNA: TGCAGCACTATAGCGGGGAACACTGAAGCTTTCTTT; CDR3 protein: CSTIAGNTEAFF
clone size: NA; J gene: TRBJ2-7; D gene: TRBD2; V gene: TRBV10-2; CDR3 DNA: TGCGCCAGCAGTTCGACTAGCGGGAGATCCGAGCAGTACTTC; CDR3 protein: CASSSTSGRSEQYF
clone size: NA; J gene: TRBJ2-2; D gene: NA; V gene: TRBV12-3/TRBV12-4; CDR3 DNA: TGTGCCAGCAGTCTCATAGCGAGCGGGGAGCTGTTTTTT; CDR3 protein: CASSLIASGELFF
clone size: NA; J gene: TRBJ1-4; D gene: TRBD1; V gene: TRBV19; CDR3 DNA: TGTGCCAACCCTAGGACAGGGGAAAATGAAAAACTGTTTTTT; CDR3 protein: CANPRTGENEKLFF
clone size: NA; J gene: TRBJ2-5; D gene: NA; V gene: TRBV19; CDR3 DNA: TGTGCCAGTAGCCCAGGCAGCCGACAAGAGACCCAGTACTTC; CDR3 protein: CASSPGSRQETQYF
clone size: NA; J gene: TRBJ2-1; D gene: TRBD1; V gene: TRBV5-1; CDR3 DNA: TGCGCCAGCCAAGACAGGGAAAGGGGTGAGCAGTTCTTC; CDR3 protein: CASQDRERGEQFF
clone size: NA; J gene: TRBJ1-1; D gene: TRBD1; V gene: TRBV5-1; CDR3 DNA: TGCGCCAGCAGCAAAGGGACAGGGGGAAAGAACACTGAAGCTTTCTTT; CDR3 protein: CASSKGTGGKNTEAFF
clone size: NA; J gene: TRBJ1-4; D gene: TRBD1; V gene: TRBV28; CDR3 DNA: TGTGCCAGCAGTTCACAGGGGGGCTATGAAAAACTGTTTTTT; CDR3 protein: CASSSQGGYEKLFF
clone size: NA; J gene: TRBJ1-2; D gene: NA; V gene: TRBV3-1/TRBV3-2; CDR3 DNA: TGTGCCAGCAGCCTATCGGGGGGCGGCTACACCTTC; CDR3 protein: CASSLSGGGYTF
clone size: few; J gene: TRBJ2-1; D gene: TRBD2; V gene: TRBV7-9; CDR3 DNA: TGTGCCAGCAGCCCAGGGACTAGCGTACTCGATGAGCAGTTCTTC; CDR3 protein: CASSPGTSVLDEQFF
clone size: NA; J gene: TRBJ2-1; D gene: TRBD2; V gene: TRBV11-3; CDR3 DNA: TGTGCCAGCAGCTTAGGAGCCTTGGCGGGGGGGTACAATGAGCAGTTCTTC; CDR3 protein: CASSLGALAGGYNEQFF
clone size: few; J gene: TRBJ2-1; D gene: NA; V gene: TRBV7-9; CDR3 DNA: TGTGCCAGCAGCTTAGACGCCCAGAACAATGAGCAGTTCTTC; CDR3 protein: CASSLDAQNNEQFF
clone size: NA; J gene: TRBJ1-4; D gene: NA; V gene: TRBV3-1/TRBV3-2; CDR3 DNA: TGTGCCAGCAGCCAACGTTCGAATGAAAAACTGTTTTTT; CDR3 protein: CASSQRSNEKLFF
clone size: NA; J gene: TRBJ2-1; D gene: NA; V gene: TRBV19; CDR3 DNA: TGTGCCAGTAGTCCGACTAGCTACAATGAGCAGTTCTTC; CDR3 protein: CASSPTSYNEQFF
clone size: NA; J gene: TRBJ2-1; D gene: TRBD2; V gene: TRBV9; CDR3 DNA: TGTGCCAGCAGCGCGCCGGGACTAGGGGCATACAATGAGCAGTTCTTC; CDR3 protein: CASSAPGLGAYNEQFF
clone size: NA; J gene: TRBJ2-1; D gene: TRBD2; V gene: TRBV6-1; CDR3 DNA: TGTGCCAGCAGTAAACTAGCGGGAGTTGCCAATGAGCAGTTCTTC; CDR3 protein: CASSKLAGVANEQFF
clone size: NA; J gene: TRBJ2-3; D gene: NA; V gene: TRBV20-1; CDR3 DNA: TGCACCACAGGCCTCACAGATACGCAGTATTTT; CDR3 protein: CTTGLTDTQYF
clone size: NA; J gene: TRBJ2-1; D gene: TRBD2; V gene: TRBV15; CDR3 DNA: TGTGCCACCAGAGCGGGAGTGTACAATGAGCAGTTCTTC; CDR3 protein: CATRAGVYNEQFF
clone size: NA; J gene: TRBJ1-2; D gene: TRBD1; V gene: TRBV14; CDR3 DNA: TGTGCCAGCAGCCAAGGACAGGGGGCTGGTGGCTACACCTTC; CDR3 protein: CASSQGQGAGGYTF
clone size: NA; J gene: TRBJ1-2; D gene: NA; V gene: TRBV7-6; CDR3 DNA: TGTGCCAGCAGCGAGAGGCGTGGCGGGGGCACGGGCTATGGCTACACCTTC; CDR3 protein: CASSERRGGGTGYGYTF
clone size: NA; J gene: TRBJ1-2; D gene: NA; V gene: TRBV3-1/TRBV3-2; CDR3 DNA: TGTGCCAGCAGCTACAGTAATGGCTACACCTTC; CDR3 protein: CASSYSNGYTF
clone size: NA; J gene: TRBJ2-2; D gene: NA; V gene: TRBV19; CDR3 DNA: TGTGCCAGTAGTATGCAGGCGGGCACCGGGGAGCTGTTTTTT; CDR3 protein: CASSMQAGTGELFF
clone size: NA; J gene: TRBJ1-3; D gene: TRBD1; V gene: TRBV27; CDR3 DNA: TGTGCCAGCAGTCAACAGGGGACTGGAAACACCATATATTTT; CDR3 protein: CASSQQGTGNTIYF
clone size: NA; J gene: TRBJ2-3; D gene: TRBD2; V gene: TRBV28; CDR3 DNA: TGTGCCAGCAGTCAGGGAGGGGCTAGCGGGGGGGCCCTTGATACGCAGTATTTT; CDR3 protein: CASSQGGASGGALDTQYF
clone size: NA; J gene: TRBJ1-4; D gene: NA; V gene: TRBV5-5; CDR3 DNA: TGTGCCAGCAGCCAAGGGTTAGGGGCTAATGAAAAACTGTTTTTT; CDR3 protein: CASSQGLGANEKLFF
clone size: NA; J gene: TRBJ2-1; D gene: TRBD2; V gene: TRBV9; CDR3 DNA: TGTGCCAGCAGCGTATACCCCTCAGTTGCGGGAGGAGTTCTCTACAATGAGCAGTTCTTC; CDR3 protein: CASSVYPSVAGGVLYNEQFF
clone size: NA; J gene: TRBJ1-2; D gene: TRBD1; V gene: TRBV7-9; CDR3 DNA: TGTGCCAGCAGCTTAGCTCAGGGGGATGGTTATGGCTACACCTTC; CDR3 protein: CASSLAQGDGYGYTF
clone size: few; J gene: TRBJ1-6; D gene: TRBD1; V gene: TRBV6-2/TRBV6-3; CDR3 DNA: TGTGCCAGCAGTGACATCAGGGGGCGAAACAATTCACCCCTCCACTTT; CDR3 protein: CASSDIRGRNNSPLHF
clone size: NA; J gene: TRBJ1-6; D gene: NA; V gene: TRBV5-4; CDR3 DNA: TGTGCCAGCAGCTTGAGGGGGGGTTCGAGTTTGTATAATTCACCCCTCCACTTT; CDR3 protein: CASSLRGGSSLYNSPLHF